These 8 T cell receptor beta chains were all obtained from the same sample, sequenced in a study of PD-1 blockade in mismatch repair-deficient tumors. These TCRs are of unknown antigen specificity. Time point given: 10-day in vitro stimulation with candidate neoantigen peptide 4. Sequencing used immunoSEQ multiplex PCR; TCRdb keeps in-frame clones, though not all of them. The data hold more than 11,000 clones, with roughly 80% observed a single time. This sample comprised cells cultured in vitro, obtained from a patient treated with pembrolizumab. The receptor set was obtained from an adult with mismatch repair-deficient cancer.

This chain links TRBV7-3 with TRBJ2-4, with D maybe TRBD1 (5 bases). The CDR3 runs 16 residues. The germline V and J ends were trimmed by 0 bases and 3 bases, with 12 bases remaining between them. Germline V gives CDR1 SGHTA, CDR2 FQGTGA. The CDR3 DNA is TGTGCCAGCAGCTTAACGGGGCCTTGGGGCAAAAACATTCAGTACTTC. Translated: CASSLTGPWGKNIQYF.

The chain uses TRBV5-1 and TRBJ2-1, with a weak D call TRBD1 (6 bases). Germline-derived CDR1 and CDR2 are SGHRS and YFSETQ. V was clipped by 7 bases and J by 0 bases, with 11 bases between them. The CDR3 consists of 14 residues. This CDR3 is CASSRDTSYNEQFF. CDR3 coding DNA: TGCGCCAGCTCTCGGGACACCTCCTACAATGAGCAGTTCTTC.

The V gene is TRBV27, the J gene TRBJ1-2; D call uncertain. CDR3 length: 14 amino acids. V lost 5 bases and J lost 3, with 13 bases in between. The V gene's germline CDR1 is MNHEY and CDR2 SMNVEV (reference sequence). CDR3 nucleotides: TGTGCCAGCAGTGGCTCGGGATTCTACTATGGCTACACCTTC. This sequence encodes CASSGSGFYYGYTF.

The chain recombines TRBV5-1 with TRBJ2-5, with 9 bases aligning to TRBD1. The germline V gene has CDR1 SGHRS and CDR2 YFSETQ. The J segment lost 5 bases and the V segment lost 6 bases, leaving 8 bases of the junction unmatched. The CDR3 extends over 14 amino acids. CDR3 loop: CASIPGQGGETQYF. For the CDR3, the DNA is TGCGCCAGCATTCCGGGACAGGGTGGTGAGACCCAGTACTTC.

This clone has just one count. V usage is TRBV5-4 and J usage is TRBJ1-2; no firm D call. V lost 0 bases, J lost 7 bases, and 10 bases lay in between. CDR3 length: 13 residues. Germline CDR1 and CDR2: SGHNT and YYREEE (reference sequence). The CDR3 coding sequence is TGTGCCAGCAGCTTGGGGGAGGGTGGTGGCTACACCTTC. This translates into CASSLGEGGGYTF. The variable domain in full, with the rest retrieved from reference TRBV5-4 and TRBJ1-2, is ETGVTQSPTHLIKTRGQQVTLRCSSQSGHNTVSWYQQALGQGPQFIFQYYREEENGRGNFPPRFSGLQFPNYSSELNVNALELDDSALYLCASSLGEGGGYTFGSGTRLTVV.

This chain joins TRBV5-4 and TRBJ2-3, with D perhaps TRBD1 (6 bases). CDR1 is SGHNT, CDR2 YYREEE, per germline (reference sequence). There are 15 residues in the CDR3. Trimming removed 0 bases at V and 3 bases at J, with 11 bases between. CDR3 loop: CASSLGGGVTDTQYF. For the CDR3, the DNA is TGTGCCAGCAGCTTGGGAGGGGGAGTGACAGATACGCAGTATTTT.

This rearrangement joins TRBV5-5 to TRBJ2-7; D not certain. CDR1 and CDR2 (germline): SGHKS, YYEKEE (reference sequence). The CDR3 consists of 14 residues. Trimming left V 4 bases short and J 2 bases short, with 13 bases between. The chain's CDR3 is CASSLAVVTYEQYF. For the CDR3, the DNA is TGTGCCAGCAGCCTGGCTGTGGTTACCTACGAGCAGTACTTC.

This chain connects TRBV6-1 to TRBJ1-2; D is unclear. This CDR3 has 11 amino acids. V was clipped by 2 bases and J by 9 bases, with 7 bases between them. CDR1 and CDR2 from the germline V gene are MNHNS and SASEGT. In nucleotides, the CDR3 is TGTGCCAGCAGTGAAATAAGCAGCTACACCTTC. This encodes CASSEISSYTF.